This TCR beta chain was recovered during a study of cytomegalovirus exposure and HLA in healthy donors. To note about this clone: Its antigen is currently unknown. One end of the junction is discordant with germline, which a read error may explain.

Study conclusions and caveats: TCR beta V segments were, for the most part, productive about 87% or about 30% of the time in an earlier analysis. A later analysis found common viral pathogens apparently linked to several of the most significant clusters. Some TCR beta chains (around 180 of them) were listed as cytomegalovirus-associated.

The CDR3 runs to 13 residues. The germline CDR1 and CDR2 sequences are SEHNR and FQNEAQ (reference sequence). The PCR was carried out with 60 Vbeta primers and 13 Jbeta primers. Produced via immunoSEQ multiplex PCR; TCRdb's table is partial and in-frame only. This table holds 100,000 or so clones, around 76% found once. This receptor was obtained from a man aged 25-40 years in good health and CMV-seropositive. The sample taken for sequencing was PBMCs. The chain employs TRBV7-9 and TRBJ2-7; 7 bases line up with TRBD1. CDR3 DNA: TGTGCCAGCAGCTTACGGGACAGATACGGGCAGTACTTC. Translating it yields CASSLRDRYGQYF.